This T cell receptor beta chain was observed in a study of T cell responses to AZD1222 COVID-19 vaccine. Concerning this clone: The antigen is undetermined.

Per the germline V gene, CDR1 is SGDLS and CDR2 is YYNGEE. Trimming shortened V by 5 bases and J by 0 bases, and 9 bases separated the two germline ends. The CDR3 loop spans 15 amino acids. Study-wide results and caveats: Donors skewed white British and female; clonal diversity was possibly underestimated. After the peak T cell response, and only then, were repertoires sampled. Unmutated variant regions reportedly attract nearly half of all spike-specific TCRs.

This table comes from immunoSEQ multiplex PCR, and its TCRdb copy is limited to in-frame clones, with some not included. The table records roughly 160,000 clones, roughly 89% of them present only once. Pooled together were second doses at about 4 or about 12 weeks. This sequence was found in an adult who received the AZD1222 COVID-19 vaccine. This chain connects TRBV9 to TRBJ2-6, with D uncertain. The specimen comprised peripheral blood, sampled 28 days after the second AZD1222 dose. CDR3 protein: CASSSGYSGANVLTF. Here the CDR3 DNA reads TGTGCCAGCAGTTCGGGCTACTCTGGGGCCAACGTCCTGACTTTC.